These 4 T cell receptor beta chains originate from one sample sequenced in a study of T cell responses to AZD1222 COVID-19 vaccine. Produced via immunoSEQ multiplex PCR; TCRdb's table is partial and in-frame only. This table holds 110,000 to 150,000 clones, roughly 89% found once. The source material was peripheral blood, sampled on day 0 of AZD1222 vaccination. The receptor source for this set is an adult in good health.

The chain uses TRBV5-4 and TRBJ1-6, with 7 bases identical to TRBD1. CDR3 size: 13 residues. With 9 bases clipped from V and 14 bases from J, the junction kept 14 bases outside the gene matches. Germline CDR1 reads SGHNT; CDR2 reads YYREEE (reference sequence). The CDR3 DNA reads as TGTGCCACGGGACAGCGTCCGAATTCGGCCCTCCACTTT. Protein: CATGQRPNSALHF.

The chain uses TRBV5-1 and TRBJ2-5, with 11 bases that match TRBD2. Germline CDR1 and CDR2: SGHRS and YFSETQ. The V segment lost 3 bases and the J segment 5 bases; nucleotides outside the gene matches: 12. The CDR3 loop spans 17 amino acids. The DNA of the CDR3 is TGCGCCAGCAGCTCCCCGGGGACTAGCGGAGCCCGGGAGACCCAGTACTTC. It yields the protein CASSSPGTSGARETQYF.

The DNA for the CDR3 is TGTGCCAGCAGCTTCCGGGACGTAGAAACTGAAGCTTTCTTT. Translating gives CASSFRDVETEAFF. The chain is built from TRBV13 and TRBJ1-1; perhaps TRBD1 as D (5 bases). Germline values: CDR1 PRHDT, CDR2 FYEKMQ (reference sequence). CDR3 size: 14 residues. V lost 3 bases and J 5 bases, leaving 13 bases between the germline ends.

The rearrangement links TRBV7-6 to TRBJ1-1, with TRBD1 identical over 7 bases. V was clipped by 5 bases and J by 1 base; unmatched bases: 4. From germline, CDR1 is SGHVS and CDR2 FNYEAQ. This CDR3 comprises 14 residues. The CDR3 spells CASSPRGGNTEAFF. CDR3 in DNA: TGTGCCAGCAGCCCCAGGGGGGGGAACACTGAAGCTTTCTTT.